This T cell receptor (beta chain) was captured by sequencing in a study of CD8+ T cells in alopecia areata. Once RNA had been extracted, it was reverse transcribed into cDNA to act as the sequencing template. This table comes from immunoSEQ multiplex PCR, and its TCRdb copy is limited to in-frame clones, with some not included. The sample records about 70,000 clones, under 55% being singletons. This clone was detected a few times. Germline-derived CDR1 and CDR2 are SEHNR and FQNEAQ (reference sequence). This CDR3 spans 15 amino acids. Between the trimmed V and J ends, which lost 5 bases and 5 bases, there was a span of 18 bases. Alopecia areata patients provided lesional scalp punch biopsies and peripheral blood, both collected for the study.

This sample comprised CD8+ T cells sorted from blood, obtained at week 0. The J gene is TRBJ2-5, the V gene TRBV7-9, with D unresolved. This sequence originates from a human donor with alopecia areata. CDR3 nucleotide sequence: TGTGCCAGCAGCCTACGGCCGACTGCGCACGAGACCCAGTACTTC. Its translation is CASSLRPTAHETQYF.